Below are 19 T cell receptor beta chains sequenced from a single sample in a study of T cell responses to AZD1222 COVID-19 vaccine listed by TCRdb under 2021. Library preparation employed the immunoSEQ multiplex PCR assay. TCRdb holds this immuneACCESS table with in-frame rearrangements only. Some clones are missing; in checked studies, unresolved V genes explain under half, and the rest has no known cause. Present in this sample are around 100,000 clones, over 85% of which were seen just once. Of the sample, around 2% falls within the top ten clones. The time point label, read with the paper, signifies: baseline before first vaccination. The specimen was peripheral blood, collected on day 0 of AZD1222 vaccination. The receptors here all came from an adult in good health.

V and J are TRBV5-6 and TRBJ2-3; D is unresolved. Per germline, CDR1 SGHDT and CDR2 YYEEEE. This CDR3 spans 12 amino acids. V dropped 1 base and J dropped 6 bases, with 6 bases sitting between them. The CDR3 protein is CASSLRVDTQYF. The CDR3 DNA sequence: TGTGCCAGCAGCTTGAGAGTGGATACGCAGTATTTT.

CDR3 bases: TGTGCCAGCTCACCGCCGGGGAATTTGGCCAAAAACATTCAGTACTTC. Amino acid sequence: CASSPPGNLAKNIQYF. The V and J genes are TRBV18 and TRBJ2-4; possibly TRBD2 for D (5 bases). Germline V gives CDR1 KGHSH, CDR2 LQKENI. CDR3 length equals 16 residues. V lost 3 bases and J 1 base, leaving 13 bases between the germline ends.

The rearrangement links TRBV25-1 to TRBJ1-1; TRBD1 aligns across 9 bases. The ends lost 2 bases at V and 5 bases at J; junction bases unmatched: 6. The germline V gene encodes CDR1 MGHDK and CDR2 SYGVNS. The CDR3 length is 15 residues. The CDR3 protein is CASSEGDRVFTEAFF. In DNA, the CDR3 is TGTGCCAGCAGTGAAGGGGACAGGGTATTTACTGAAGCTTTCTTT. Together with reference TRBV25-1 and TRBJ1-1, the CDR3 gives the full variable domain: EADIYQTPRYLVIGTGKKITLECSQTMGHDKMYWYQQDPGMELHLIHYSYGVNSTEKGDLSSESTVSRIRTEHFPLTLESARPSHTSQYLCASSEGDRVFTEAFFGQGTRLTVV.

This chain connects TRBV11-2 to TRBJ2-4; 7 nucleotides agree with TRBD2. Trimming at V came to 2 bases and at J to 0 bases, leaving 7 bases not matched to a gene. Germline loops: CDR1 SGHAT, CDR2 FQNNGV. The length of the CDR3 is 17 residues. The chain's CDR3 is CASSLQVAGLAKNIQYF. The CDR3 nucleotides read TGTGCCAGCAGCTTACAAGTAGCGGGTCTAGCCAAAAACATTCAGTACTTC.

This chain joins TRBV6-5 and TRBJ1-2; a weak D match, TRBD1 (6 bases). The germline CDR1 and CDR2 sequences are MNHEY and SVGAGI. Trimming took off 0 bases at V and 8 bases at J, with 13 bases between the two ends. The CDR3 length is 14 residues. The CDR3 sequence: CASSYSGQGYGYTF. Here the CDR3 DNA reads TGTGCCAGCAGTTACTCGGGCCAGGGGTACGGCTACACCTTC.

The V gene is TRBV9, the J gene TRBJ1-6, with D perhaps TRBD1 (5 bases). Germline V gene sequence: CDR1 SGDLS, CDR2 YYNGEE. CDR3 length: 15 amino acids. The germline V and J ends were trimmed by 4 bases and 6 bases, with 14 bases remaining between them. This CDR3 reads CASSSQGNRNSPLHF. The CDR3 DNA reads as TGTGCCAGCAGCAGTCAGGGAAATCGTAATTCACCCCTCCACTTT.

This clone was observed a single time. V and J are TRBV7-2 and TRBJ1-2, with D possibly matching TRBD1 (5 bases). The germline V gene encodes CDR1 SGHTA and CDR2 FQGNSA. Trimming shortened V by 1 base and J by 1 base, and 16 bases separated the two germline ends. CDR3 length: 17 amino acids. The CDR3 sequence is CASSLGPGEGVNYGYTF. CDR3 in DNA: TGTGCCAGCAGCTTAGGCCCGGGGGAAGGGGTTAACTATGGCTACACCTTC.

The chain carries TRBV6-5 and TRBJ1-4; 8 bases are shared with TRBD1. Germline V lookup: CDR1 MNHEY, CDR2 SVGAGI. The V segment lost 8 bases and the J segment 7 bases; nucleotides outside the gene matches: 9. The CDR3 has 14 amino acids. In nucleotides, the CDR3 is TGTGCCAGCCAGGGGTCAGGGGGCTTTGAAAAACTGTTTTTT. It specifies CASQGSGGFEKLFF.

This chain connects TRBV13 to TRBJ2-3; the match to TRBD1 covers 12 bases. Germline V gene data show CDR1 as PRHDT and CDR2 as FYEKMQ (reference sequence). The CDR3 is 15 amino acids. With 5 bases clipped from V and 4 bases from J, the junction kept 4 bases outside the gene matches. The CDR3 spells CASSLGQGASDTQYF. The CDR3 coding sequence is TGTGCCAGCAGCCTGGGACAGGGGGCGTCAGATACGCAGTATTTT.

CDR3 sequence (DNA): TGTGCCACCAGCCAGACGATACAGGACGGGGATGGCTACACCTTC. It encodes CATSQTIQDGDGYTF. This sequence joins TRBV15 and TRBJ1-2, with D possibly TRBD1 on 5 matching bases. The CDR3 runs to 15 residues. The V and J ends lost 5 bases and 6 bases respectively, with 19 bases between them. Germline V gene data show CDR1 as LNHNV and CDR2 as YYDKDF (reference sequence).

A single count supports this clone. The junction and the germline gene differ at one end; a read error may be behind it. The chain is built from TRBV19 and TRBJ2-4; the D gene could be TRBD1 or TRBD2 (5 bases each). The CDR3 contains 11 residues. In germline, CDR1 is LNHDA, CDR2 SQIVND (reference sequence). The CDR3 nucleotides are TGTGCCAGTAGTAAGGGGCCGAGGGTCCACTTC. Translation gives CASSKGPRVHF.

This clone has more than one count but fewer than ten. This chain connects TRBV10-3 to TRBJ1-6, with D possibly TRBD1 on 6 matching bases. The CDR3 is 14 amino acids. Trimming removed 4 bases at V and 7 bases at J, with 11 bases between. Germline values: CDR1 ENHRY, CDR2 SYGVKD. The CDR3 DNA reads TGTGCCATCAGTGTGGAGGGGGAGAATTCACCCCTCCACTTT. Its translation: CAISVEGENSPLHF.

The chain has TRBV5-4 and TRBJ1-1; D might be TRBD1 (6 bases). Trimming took off 4 bases at V and 0 bases at J, with 13 bases between the two ends. This CDR3 comprises 15 residues. Germline V gene data show CDR1 as SGHNT and CDR2 as YYREEE (reference sequence). The CDR3 protein is CASSNEQGMNTEAFF. The CDR3 DNA reads TGTGCCAGCAGCAACGAACAGGGAATGAACACTGAAGCTTTCTTT.

This clone has a single count. This sequence joins TRBV6-5 and TRBJ2-7, with D unclear. CDR1 and CDR2 (germline): MNHEY, SVGAGI. This CDR3 region has 15 residues. Trimming pared 0 bases from V and 2 bases from J, leaving 11 bases between. The CDR3: CASSYSGYRTYEQYF. In DNA form, the CDR3 reads TGTGCCAGCAGTTACTCCGGGTATCGGACCTACGAGCAGTACTTC.

The chain joins TRBV5-6 to TRBJ1-2; 8 positions agree with TRBD1. CDR3 length equals 15 residues. V lost 4 bases and J lost 4; bases outside the gene matches: 9. The germline V gene has CDR1 SGHDT and CDR2 YYEEEE. As DNA, the CDR3 is TGTGCCAGCAGCCTAGGTCGACAGGGGATCTATGGCTACACCTTC. Translation gives CASSLGRQGIYGYTF.

The rearrangement uses TRBV19 and TRBJ1-4, with TRBD1 identical over 9 bases. Germline CDR1 LNHDA, CDR2 SQIVND (reference sequence). The CDR3 is made up of 14 amino acids. Losses at the gene ends were 5 bases for V and 7 bases for J; bases not matched to a gene: 5. CDR3 sequence: CASSSRQGGEKLFF. As DNA, the CDR3 is TGTGCCAGTAGTTCCCGACAGGGGGGTGAAAAACTGTTTTTT. Filled out from reference TRBV19 and TRBJ1-4, the complete variable domain reads DGGITQSPKYLFRKEGQNVTLSCEQNLNHDAMYWYRQDPGQGLRLIYYSQIVNDFQKGDIAEGYSVSREKKESFPLTVTSAQKNPTAFYLCASSSRQGGEKLFFGSGTQLSVL.

The chain has TRBV2 and TRBJ2-5; D could derive from TRBD1 or TRBD2 (6 bases each). Germline CDR1 reads SNHLY; CDR2 reads FYNNEI. There are 16 residues in the CDR3. The V end lost 8 bases, the J end lost 3 bases, and 22 bases lay between the germline ends. The CDR3 sequence: CASLEKQGGGEETQYF. CDR3 nucleotide sequence: TGTGCCAGCCTAGAAAAACAGGGAGGAGGCGAAGAGACCCAGTACTTC.

The V gene is TRBV30, the J gene TRBJ2-3; D is uncertain. Germline V lookup: CDR1 GTSNPN, CDR2 SVGIG (reference sequence). CDR3 size: 16 residues. The ends were cut back, 5 bases at V and 2 bases at J, with 20 bases in the middle. Written as DNA, the CDR3 is TGTGCCTGGGGGCCAAAAGGATGGTCTTACACAGATACGCAGTATTTT. Protein product: CAWGPKGWSYTDTQYF.

J is TRBJ1-2 and V is TRBV7-8; a possible D gene is TRBD1 (5 bases). Trimming shortened V by 2 bases and J by 2 bases, and 9 bases separated the two germline ends. Germline CDR1 is SGHVS and CDR2 is FQNEAQ. This CDR3 comprises 14 residues. The CDR3 reads CASSLYGGNYGYTF. The CDR3 bases are TGTGCCAGCAGCTTATACGGGGGGAACTATGGCTACACCTTC.